This T cell receptor (beta chain) derives from a study of Ad26.COV2.S vaccination and SARS-CoV-2 variants. The data were produced by immunoSEQ multiplex PCR, yet TCRdb's version contains in-frame clones alone and is incomplete. Seen here are about 280,000 clones, around 87% observed once, and the top ten hold more than 2.5%. Treatment here: around 19 received Ad26.COV2.S at low or high dose, single or two shots; a few received placebo; per-sample allocation not given. The study sampled participants on day 63 after the first vaccine or placebo injection. The CDR3 loop spans 15 amino acids. The V and J ends lost 2 bases and 2 bases respectively, with 10 bases between them. Germline assignment: CDR1 SGHAT and CDR2 FQNNGV.

The receptor's source is a person aged 18-60 years who received the Ad26.COV2.S COVID-19 vaccine or a placebo. The genes are TRBV11-2 and TRBJ2-1; TRBD2 might be the D (6 bases). This specimen consisted of peripheral blood, obtained in a trial of Ad26.COV2.S vaccine versus placebo. The CDR3 nucleotides read TGTGCCAGCAGCTTAAGCCAGCGGGCCTACAATGAGCAGTTCTTC. Translated: CASSLSQRAYNEQFF.